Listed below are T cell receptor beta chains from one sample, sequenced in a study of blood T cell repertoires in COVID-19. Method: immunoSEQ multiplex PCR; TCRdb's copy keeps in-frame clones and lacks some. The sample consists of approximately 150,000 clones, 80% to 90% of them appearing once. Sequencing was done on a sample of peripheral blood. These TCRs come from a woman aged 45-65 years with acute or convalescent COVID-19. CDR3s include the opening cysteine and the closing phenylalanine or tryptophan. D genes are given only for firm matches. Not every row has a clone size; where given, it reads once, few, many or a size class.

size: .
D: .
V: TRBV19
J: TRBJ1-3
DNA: TGTGCCAGTACGTTGGCTAGCTCTGGAAACACCATATATTTT
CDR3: CASTLASSGNTIYF

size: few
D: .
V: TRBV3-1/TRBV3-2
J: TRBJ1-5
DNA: TGTGCCAGCAGCCAAGCTTCCGGGAATCAGCCCCAGCATTTT
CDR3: CASSQASGNQPQHF

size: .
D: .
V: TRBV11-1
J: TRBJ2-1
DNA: TGTGCCAGCAGCTTCTTCGAGGATGAGCAGTTCTTC
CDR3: CASSFFEDEQFF

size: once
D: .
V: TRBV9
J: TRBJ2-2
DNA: TGTGCCAGCAGCCTAGGCCACTTCAACACCGGGGAGCTGTTTTTT
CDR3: CASSLGHFNTGELFF

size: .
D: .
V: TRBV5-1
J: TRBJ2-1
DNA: TGCGCCAGCAGCACAGGGGGGGACTCCTACAATGAGCAGTTCTTC
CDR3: CASSTGGDSYNEQFF

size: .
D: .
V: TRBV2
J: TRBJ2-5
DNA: TGTGCCAGCATCCGAAGCGCTCAAGAGACCCAGTACTTC
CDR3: CASIRSAQETQYF

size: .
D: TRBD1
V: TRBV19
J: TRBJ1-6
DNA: TGTGCCAGTAGTTCCCGACAGGGCCGTTTTGATAATTCACCCCTCCACTTT
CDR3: CASSSRQGRFDNSPLHF

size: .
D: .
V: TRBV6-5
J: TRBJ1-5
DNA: TGTGCCAGCAGAGAGGGGGATCAGCCCCAGCATTTT
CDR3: CASREGDQPQHF

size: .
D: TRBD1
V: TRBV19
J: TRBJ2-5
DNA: TGTGCCACTTGGGACAGGGCGTTAGAGACCCAGTACTTC
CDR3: CATWDRALETQYF

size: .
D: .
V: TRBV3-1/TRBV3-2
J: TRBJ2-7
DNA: TGTGCCAGCAGCCAAGTAGAGGGAAGCTACGAGCAGTACTTC
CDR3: CASSQVEGSYEQYF

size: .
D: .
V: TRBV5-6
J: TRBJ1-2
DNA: TGTGCCAGCAGCTTGGGAGTCAGGGGACCCTATGGCTACACCTTC
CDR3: CASSLGVRGPYGYTF

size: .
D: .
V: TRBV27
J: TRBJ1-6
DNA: TGTGCCAGCAGTCAGGAATATAATTCACCCCTCCACTTT
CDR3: CASSQEYNSPLHF

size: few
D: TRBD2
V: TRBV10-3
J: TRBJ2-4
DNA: TGTGCCATCAGTGAGTCGAAAGCGGGGAATAACATTCAGTACTTC
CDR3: CAISESKAGNNIQYF

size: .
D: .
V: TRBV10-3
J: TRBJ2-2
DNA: TGTGCCATCAGTGGTCCCGGGATGAACACCGGGGAGCTGTTTTTT
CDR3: CAISGPGMNTGELFF

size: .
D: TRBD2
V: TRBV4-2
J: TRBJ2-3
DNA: TGTGCCAGCAGCCAAGCTGGGACTAGCGGGGGGAGCACAGATACGCAGTATTTT
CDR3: CASSQAGTSGGSTDTQYF

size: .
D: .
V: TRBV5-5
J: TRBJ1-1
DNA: TGTGCCAGCAGCTTTCAAGGGAGTACTGAAGCTTTCTTT
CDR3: CASSFQGSTEAFF

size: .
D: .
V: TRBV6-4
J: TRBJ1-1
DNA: TGTGCCAGCAGTGCGTGGGCAGGGGCCCGGAACACTGAAGCTTTCTTT
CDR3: CASSAWAGARNTEAFF

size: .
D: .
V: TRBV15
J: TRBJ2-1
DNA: TGTGCCACCAGTTTAGCAGACGATGAGCAGTTCTTC
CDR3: CATSLADDEQFF

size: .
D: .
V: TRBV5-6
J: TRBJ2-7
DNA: TGTGCCAGCAGCTTGGAGGGAGTGGCCTACGAGCAGTACTTC
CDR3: CASSLEGVAYEQYF

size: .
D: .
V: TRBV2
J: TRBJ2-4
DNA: TGTGCCAGTAATACGGTGACACTAGCCAAAAACATTCAGTACTTC
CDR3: CASNTVTLAKNIQYF

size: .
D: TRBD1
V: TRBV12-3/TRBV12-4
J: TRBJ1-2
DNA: TGTGCCAGCAGCCAGGGACAGAACTATGGCTACACCTTC
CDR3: CASSQGQNYGYTF

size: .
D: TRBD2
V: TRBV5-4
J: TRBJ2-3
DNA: TGTGCCAGCACCCTGACTAGCGGGGGGGCAGATACGCAGTATTTT
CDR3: CASTLTSGGADTQYF

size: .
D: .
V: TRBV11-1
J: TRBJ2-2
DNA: TGTGCCAGCAGCTTAGCCCTGGGACAACCGAACACCGGGGAGCTGTTTTTT
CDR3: CASSLALGQPNTGELFF

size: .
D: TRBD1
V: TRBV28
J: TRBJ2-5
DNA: TGTGCCAGCAACTCAGGGGGCTTAGGAGAGACCCAGTACTTC
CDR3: CASNSGGLGETQYF

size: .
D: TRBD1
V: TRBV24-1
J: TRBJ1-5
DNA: TGTGCCACCAGTGATTTTGGGGACAGGAATCAGCCCCAGCATTTT
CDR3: CATSDFGDRNQPQHF

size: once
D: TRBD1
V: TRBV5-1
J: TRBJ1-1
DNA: TGCGCCAGCAGCTTGGCACAGGGGGCGGCTGAAGCTTTCTTT
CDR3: CASSLAQGAAEAFF

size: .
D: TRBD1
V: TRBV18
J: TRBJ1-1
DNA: TGTGCCAGCTCACCTCCCGGACAGGGGGCAGTGACTGAAGCTTTCTTT
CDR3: CASSPPGQGAVTEAFF

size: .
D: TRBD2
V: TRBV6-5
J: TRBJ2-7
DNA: TGTGCCAGCAGTTACTCAGGGACTAGCGGGAGGGGGGAGCAGTACTTC
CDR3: CASSYSGTSGRGEQYF

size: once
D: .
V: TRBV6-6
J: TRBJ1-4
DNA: TGTGCCAGCAGTTACGGCACGGGGGAAAAACTGTTTTTT
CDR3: CASSYGTGEKLFF

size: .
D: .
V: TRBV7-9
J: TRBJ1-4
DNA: TGTGCCAGCAGCTTATTGGCCGGCATCGGGAAACTGTTTTTT
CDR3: CASSLLAGIGKLFF

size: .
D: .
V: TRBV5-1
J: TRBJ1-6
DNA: TGCGCCAGCAGCTTGTATGAGGATAATTCACCCCTCCACTTT
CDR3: CASSLYEDNSPLHF

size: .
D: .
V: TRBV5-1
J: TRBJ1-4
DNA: TGCGCCAGCAGCCAGGACCCGCGGGGGGAAAAACTGTTTTTT
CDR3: CASSQDPRGEKLFF

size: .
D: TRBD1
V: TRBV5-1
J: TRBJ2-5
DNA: TGCGCCAGCAGCGATCCGGGACAGGGGGCTGAGACCCAGTACTTC
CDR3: CASSDPGQGAETQYF

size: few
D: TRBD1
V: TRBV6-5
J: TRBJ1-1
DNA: TGTGCCAGCAGTTACTCAGGACAGGGTTTGTGGACTGAAGCTTTCTTT
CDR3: CASSYSGQGLWTEAFF

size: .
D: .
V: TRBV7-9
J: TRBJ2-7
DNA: TGTGCCAGCAGCTTTTTGGGGGGAGAGCAGTACTTC
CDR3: CASSFLGGEQYF

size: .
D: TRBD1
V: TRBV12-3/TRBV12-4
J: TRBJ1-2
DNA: TGTGCCAGCAGTCGACAGGGGTCGGGCTACACCTTC
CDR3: CASSRQGSGYTF

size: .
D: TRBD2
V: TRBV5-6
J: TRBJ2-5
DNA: TGTGCCAGCACCCCCTCTAGCGGGAATCAAGAGACCCAGTACTTC
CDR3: CASTPSSGNQETQYF

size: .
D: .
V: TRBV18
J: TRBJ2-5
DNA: TGTGCCAGCTCACCACCCACAGGGCCACAAGAGACCCAGTACTTC
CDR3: CASSPPTGPQETQYF

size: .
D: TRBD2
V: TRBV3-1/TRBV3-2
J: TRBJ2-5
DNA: TGTGCCAGCAGCCCACGACGGGGCCTAGCGGGAGTGGAAGAGACCCAGTACTTC
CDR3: CASSPRRGLAGVEETQYF

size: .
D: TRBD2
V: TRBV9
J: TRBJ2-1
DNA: TGTGCCAGCAGCGTAGAACAGAGTATGGCGGGGGGCCTATACAATGAGCAGTTCTTC
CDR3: CASSVEQSMAGGLYNEQFF

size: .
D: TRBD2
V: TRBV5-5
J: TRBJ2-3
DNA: TGTGCCAGCAGCTTAAGACTCGGACTAGCGGGAGGCCCCGCGGGAGATACGCAGTATTTT
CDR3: CASSLRLGLAGGPAGDTQYF

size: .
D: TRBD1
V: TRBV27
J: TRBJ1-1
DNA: TGTGCCAGCAGGAAGCAGGGGGCCCCACTCACTGAAGCTTTCTTT
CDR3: CASRKQGAPLTEAFF

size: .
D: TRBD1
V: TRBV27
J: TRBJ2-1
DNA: TGTGCCAGCAGTCACGGACAGGGGGCGCGGGAGCAGTTCTTC
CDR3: CASSHGQGAREQFF

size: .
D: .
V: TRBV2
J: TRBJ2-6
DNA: TGTGCCAGCAGTGATGAAGGGGCCGGGGCCAACGTCCTGACTTTC
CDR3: CASSDEGAGANVLTF